Presented here are 30 T cell receptor beta chains from one specimen sequenced in a study of cytomegalovirus exposure and HLA in healthy donors. It was with 60 Vbeta and 13 Jbeta primers that the PCR ran. Generated by immunoSEQ multiplex PCR, the TCRdb table keeps only in-frame clones and is missing some. The table lists 65,000 to 90,000 clones, around four fifths of them singletons. Sequencing was carried out using PBMCs. Receptors were obtained from a woman in her thirties or forties in good health and CMV-seropositive.

V gene TRBV18 combines with J gene TRBJ1-2; weak D call: TRBD1 (5 bases). V gave up 6 bases and J gave up 2 bases, with 16 bases separating them. CDR3 length: 15 amino acids. CDR1 KGHSH and CDR2 LQKENI come from the germline V gene. CDR3 in amino acids: CASSPVVDSNYGYTF. Here the CDR3 DNA reads TGTGCCAGCTCCCCGGTCGTTGACAGCAACTATGGCTACACCTTC.

This clone was picked up a small number of times. The chain is built from TRBV7-2 and TRBJ1-2; the D gene is possibly TRBD1 (5 bases). Germline V gene data show CDR1 as SGHTA and CDR2 as FQGNSA. The length of the CDR3 is 13 residues. V lost 1 base, J lost 4 bases, and 7 bases lay in between. CDR3 nucleotide sequence: TGTGCCAGCAGCTTAGGGGGCCCCTATGGCTACACCTTC. Translated, it gives CASSLGGPYGYTF.

J is TRBJ2-2 and V is TRBV30, with D possibly being TRBD2 (6 bases). This CDR3 contains 18 residues. With 3 bases removed from V and 4 bases from J, the gap between germline ends came to 24 bases. In germline, CDR1 is GTSNPN, CDR2 SVGIG (reference sequence). CDR3 sequence: CAWSGRGRGLGGTGELFF. CDR3 nucleotides: TGTGCCTGGAGCGGGAGAGGACGGGGTTTAGGTGGCACCGGGGAGCTGTTTTTT. Filled out from reference TRBV30 and TRBJ2-2, the complete variable domain reads SQTIHQWPATLVQPVGSPLSLECTVEGTSNPNLYWYRQAAGRGLQLLFYSVGIGQISSEVPQNLSASRPQDRQFILSSKKLLLSDSGFYLCAWSGRGRGLGGTGELFFGEGSRLTVL.

The chain employs TRBV5-6 and TRBJ2-7; no clear D. The CDR3 length is 12 residues. Germline CDR1 and CDR2: SGHDT and YYEEEE. V lost 3 bases to trimming and J lost 0 bases, with 4 bases between them. Written as DNA, the CDR3 is TGTGCCAGCAGCTCCAGCTCCTACGAGCAGTACTTC. Its translation is CASSSSSYEQYF. Full variable domain (missing parts from reference TRBV5-6 and TRBJ2-7): DAGVTQSPTHLIKTRGQQVTLRCSPKSGHDTVSWYQQALGQGPQFIFQYYEEEERQRGNFPDRFSGHQFPNYSSELNVNALLLGDSALYLCASSSSSYEQYFGPGTRLTVT.

This rearrangement joins TRBV20-1 to TRBJ2-7, with a weak D call TRBD1 (5 bases). Germline CDR1 DFQATT, CDR2 SNEGSKA (reference sequence). The CDR3 has 11 amino acids. The CDR3 DNA sequence: TGCAGTGCTAGAGACCGACAGTTGCACCTCGTC. It yields the protein CSARDRQLHLV.

The J gene is TRBJ1-5, the V gene TRBV6-6; maybe TRBD1 (5 bases). V lost 6 bases and J lost 2, with 17 bases in between. The CDR3 totals 16 residues. Germline V gives CDR1 MNHNY, CDR2 SVGAGI (reference sequence). As DNA, the CDR3 is TGTGCCAGCAGCCTTCACCAGGGCGTGCGCAATCAGCCCCAGCATTTT. Translation gives CASSLHQGVRNQPQHF.

The chain carries TRBV5-1 and TRBJ2-5, with 7 bases that match TRBD1. With V trimmed by 4 bases and J by 0 bases, 3 bases remained unmatched. This CDR3 spans 14 amino acids. The germline V gene has CDR1 SGHRS and CDR2 YFSETQ. This chain's CDR3 is CASSPTGNQETQYF. The CDR3, as DNA: TGCGCCAGCAGCCCGACAGGGAACCAAGAGACCCAGTACTTC.

CDR3 amino acids: CASHRERQETQYF. CDR3 bases: TGTGCCAGCCACCGGGAGCGACAAGAGACCCAGTACTTC. The V and J genes are TRBV18 and TRBJ2-5; tentatively, D is TRBD2 (6 bases). The V gene's germline CDR1 is KGHSH and CDR2 LQKENI. The CDR3 spans 13 residues. V lost 8 bases to trimming and J lost 2 bases, with 12 bases between them.

V is TRBV5-1 and J is TRBJ1-3, with 7 nucleotides matching TRBD1. The CDR3 contains 15 residues. V was clipped by 2 bases and J by 0 bases; unmatched bases: 2. The germline V gene has CDR1 SGHRS and CDR2 YFSETQ. CDR3 coding DNA: TGCGCCAGCAGCTTTCGGACAGGCTCTGGAAACACCATATATTTT. It codes for CASSFRTGSGNTIYF.

The rearrangement links TRBV5-6 to TRBJ1-5; TRBD1 is a possible D gene (5 bases). The germline gives CDR1 SGHDT, CDR2 YYEEEE. V dropped 0 bases and J dropped 2 bases, with 6 bases sitting between them. The CDR3 is made up of 14 amino acids. The CDR3 region is CASSLGRGNQPQHF. In DNA form, the CDR3 reads TGTGCCAGCAGCTTGGGCAGGGGCAATCAGCCCCAGCATTTT.

The chain employs TRBV5-1 and TRBJ2-3; 10 nucleotides line up with TRBD2. CDR1 SGHRS and CDR2 YFSETQ come from the germline V gene. V trimming: 1 base; J trimming: 2 bases; junction bases outside the gene matches: 1. The CDR3 covers 15 residues. The CDR3 is CASSLTSGVTDTQYF. CDR3 nucleotide sequence: TGCGCCAGCAGCTTGACTAGCGGGGTCACAGATACGCAGTATTTT.

As concerns this clone: The junction departs from germline at one end; a sequencing error may be responsible. This chain uses TRBV7-2 with TRBJ1-1; 7 positions match TRBD1. CDR3 length equals 13 residues. CDR1 is SGHTA, CDR2 FQGNSA, per germline. The CDR3: CAGSPNRGTEAFF. Here the CDR3 DNA reads TGTGCCGGCAGCCCCAACAGGGGAACTGAAGCTTTCTTT.

This chain joins TRBV7-9 and TRBJ1-1; no firm D call. Trimming took off 1 base at V and 2 bases at J, with 11 bases between the two ends. Germline V gene lookup returns CDR1 SEHNR and CDR2 FQNEAQ (reference sequence). The CDR3 sequence is 15 residues long. DNA for the CDR3: TGTGCCAGCAGCTTAGGGTCCGCGATCAACACTGAAGCTTTCTTT. Amino acid sequence: CASSLGSAINTEAFF.

Turning to this clone: Germline is not matched at one junction end, which may reflect a read error. This chain uses TRBV7-9 with TRBJ1-4; D is unresolved. The CDR3 loop spans 11 amino acids. Germline CDR1 and CDR2: SEHNR and FQNEAQ (reference sequence). Written as DNA, the CDR3 is TGTTCCAGCGGCAATAATGAAAAACTGTTTTTT. Encoded protein: CSSGNNEKLFF. The whole variable domain, remainder taken from reference TRBV7-9 and TRBJ1-4, is DTGVSQNPRHKITKRGQNVTFRCDPISEHNRLYWYRQTLGQGPEFLTYFQNEAQLEKSRLLSDRFSAERPKGSFSTLEIQRTEQGDSAMYLCSSGNNEKLFFGSGTQLSVL.

The J gene is TRBJ2-5, the V gene TRBV18; TRBD1 matches at 9 bases. Judging by the DNA end, TRBJ2-7 fits better; the J call may be wrong. The CDR3 totals 13 residues. Per the germline V gene, CDR1 is KGHSH and CDR2 is LQKENI. The CDR3 spells CASSLRQGDEQYF. For the CDR3, the DNA is TGTGCCAGCTCCCTTCGACAGGGGGACGAGCAGTACTTC.

The V call is TRBV27, the J call TRBJ2-7, with D perhaps matching TRBD2 (5 bases). V was trimmed by 6 bases and J by 3 bases, leaving 9 bases between them. Germline CDR1 is MNHEY and CDR2 is SMNVEV (reference sequence). This CDR3 is 12 amino acids long. As DNA, the CDR3 is TGTGCCAGCAGCCTCCGGGGCTACGAGCAGTACTTC. Translated: CASSLRGYEQYF.

The V and J genes are TRBV15 and TRBJ1-1; the D is unclear. Trimming took 2 bases from V and 1 from J, leaving 5 bases between them. CDR1 and CDR2 (germline): LNHNV, YYDKDF (reference sequence). The CDR3 has 13 amino acids. In DNA form, the CDR3 reads TGTGCCACCAGCAGATTAGCGAACACTGAAGCTTTCTTT. This translates into CATSRLANTEAFF.

V gene TRBV4-3 combines with J gene TRBJ2-7; 8 bases align to TRBD1. The J segment lost 5 bases and the V segment lost 3 bases, leaving 6 bases of the junction unmatched. The CDR3 is 14 amino acids. The germline CDR1 and CDR2 sequences are LGHNA and YSLEER. The CDR3 DNA follows: TGCGCCAGCAGCCAGACAGGGGCCCCCCACGAGCAGTACTTC. It codes for CASSQTGAPHEQYF.

The chain uses TRBV29-1 and TRBJ2-7; possible D gene TRBD1, 6 bases. Germline loops: CDR1 SQVTM, CDR2 ANQGSEA. The CDR3 loop spans 13 amino acids. The V gene lost 6 bases and the J gene lost 2 bases, with 14 bases spanning the gap. Here the CDR3 reads CSVPDRIPYEQYF. DNA of the CDR3: TGCAGCGTCCCCGACAGGATTCCCTACGAGCAGTACTTC.

The chain couples TRBV7-2 to TRBJ2-7; the match to TRBD2 covers 11 bases. Germline values: CDR1 SGHTA, CDR2 FQGNSA. This CDR3 spans 14 amino acids. The V segment lost 4 bases and the J segment 4 bases; nucleotides outside the gene matches: 3. CDR3: CASSYSGGEYEQYF. CDR3 bases: TGTGCCAGCAGCTATAGCGGGGGGGAGTACGAGCAGTACTTC. The whole variable domain, remainder taken from reference TRBV7-2 and TRBJ2-7, is GAGVSQSPSNKVTEKGKDVELRCDPISGHTALYWYRQSLGQGLEFLIYFQGNSAPDKSGLPSDRFSAERTGGSVSTLTIQRTQQEDSAVYLCASSYSGGEYEQYFGPGTRLTVT.

The chain has TRBV7-2 and TRBJ1-6; tentative D call: TRBD1 (6 bases). The CDR3 is 15 residues long. The germline V gene has CDR1 SGHTA and CDR2 FQGNSA. Trimming stripped 5 bases from V and 2 bases from J, with 10 bases between. The CDR3 loop is CASSTRTAYNSPLHF. CDR3 nucleotide sequence: TGTGCCAGCAGCACCCGGACAGCCTATAATTCACCCCTCCACTTT.

The gene calls are TRBV27 and TRBJ1-1; TRBD1 aligns across 9 bases. Germline CDR1 is MNHEY and CDR2 is SMNVEV (reference sequence). Unmatched junction bases numbered 12, after V lost 7 bases and J lost 3 bases. The CDR3 spans 16 residues. The CDR3 DNA follows: TGTGCCAGCAATCACAGGGGGCTAAAGCGTGACACTGAAGCTTTCTTT. It codes for CASNHRGLKRDTEAFF.

The V and J genes are TRBV4-1 and TRBJ1-1, with 7 bases identical to TRBD1. The CDR3 runs 14 residues. Germline CDR1 MGHRA, CDR2 YSYEKL. After removal of 4 bases from V and 1 base from J, the junction contained 3 bases not matched to a gene. CDR3 region: CASSRTGENTEAFF. The CDR3 DNA reads TGCGCCAGCAGCCGGACAGGAGAGAACACTGAAGCTTTCTTT.

The chain couples TRBV6-1 to TRBJ2-7; TRBD1 matches at 8 bases. The V and J ends lost 7 bases and 2 bases, in that order; junction bases with no gene match: 10. Germline CDR1 MNHNS, CDR2 SASEGT. This CDR3 is 15 amino acids long. The CDR3 coding sequence is TGTGCCAGCACTATACCGGGACAGGTCCCCTACGAGCAGTACTTC. This translates into CASTIPGQVPYEQYF.

The V gene is TRBV9, the J gene TRBJ1-1, with D perhaps matching TRBD1 (6 bases). Germline CDR1 and CDR2: SGDLS and YYNGEE. There are 13 residues in the CDR3. V was shortened by 4 bases and J by 1 base, with 8 bases between the two germline ends. CDR3 nucleotide sequence: TGTGCCAGCAGCCTACAGGGGAACACTGAAGCTTTCTTT. Residues: CASSLQGNTEAFF.

This rearrangement joins TRBV28 to TRBJ2-1; TRBD1 might be the D (7 bases). CDR1 is MDHEN, CDR2 SYDVKM, per germline. Deletions cut 8 bases from V and 0 bases from J, with 17 bases between. The length of the CDR3 is 16 residues. CDR3 sequence (DNA): TGTGCCAGCGGAGGGGGCGGGCCCAGCTCCTACAATGAGCAGTTCTTC. Protein product: CASGGGGPSSYNEQFF.

This chain links TRBV6-5 with TRBJ1-6, with D maybe TRBD1 (6 bases). The CDR3 contains 14 residues. V gave up 6 bases and J gave up 11 bases, with 17 bases separating them. From germline, CDR1 is MNHEY and CDR2 SVGAGI. CDR3 bases: TGTGCCAGCAGACCGACAGGCCGTGTCGCACCCCTCCACTTT. Amino acids: CASRPTGRVAPLHF.

This chain uses TRBV2 with TRBJ2-5; TRBD1 agrees at 8 bases. CDR3 length equals 14 residues. Germline trimming cut 0 bases from V and 11 bases from J; bases unmatched to any gene: 8. Germline CDR1 is SNHLY and CDR2 is FYNNEI. DNA of the CDR3: TGTGCCAGCAGTGAAGCGGACAGGGTCGCCGGGCAGTACTTC. The encoded protein is CASSEADRVAGQYF.

This clone was observed a handful of times. This sequence joins TRBV7-2 and TRBJ1-1; no clear D gene. CDR3 length: 13 residues. In germline, CDR1 is SGHTA, CDR2 FQGNSA. V was pared by 5 bases and J by 3 bases, with 10 bases between. The CDR3 sequence: CASSPQEDTEAFF. CDR3 DNA: TGTGCCAGCAGCCCCCAGGAAGACACTGAAGCTTTCTTT.

The chain combines TRBV18 with TRBJ1-2; possibly TRBD1 for D (5 bases). The CDR3 is 15 amino acids. Trimming removed 4 bases at V and 8 bases at J, with 20 bases between. Germline values: CDR1 KGHSH, CDR2 LQKENI. CDR3 sequence: CASSQEPGDQQGYTF. The CDR3 nucleotides are TGTGCCAGCTCACAGGAACCGGGGGACCAACAAGGCTACACCTTC. Full variable domain (outside the CDR3, taken from reference TRBV18 and TRBJ1-2): NAGVMQNPRHLVRRRGQEARLRCSPMKGHSHVYWYRQLPEEGLKFMVYLQKENIIDESGMPKERFSAEFPKEGPSILRIQQVVRGDSAAYFCASSQEPGDQQGYTFGSGTRLTVV.